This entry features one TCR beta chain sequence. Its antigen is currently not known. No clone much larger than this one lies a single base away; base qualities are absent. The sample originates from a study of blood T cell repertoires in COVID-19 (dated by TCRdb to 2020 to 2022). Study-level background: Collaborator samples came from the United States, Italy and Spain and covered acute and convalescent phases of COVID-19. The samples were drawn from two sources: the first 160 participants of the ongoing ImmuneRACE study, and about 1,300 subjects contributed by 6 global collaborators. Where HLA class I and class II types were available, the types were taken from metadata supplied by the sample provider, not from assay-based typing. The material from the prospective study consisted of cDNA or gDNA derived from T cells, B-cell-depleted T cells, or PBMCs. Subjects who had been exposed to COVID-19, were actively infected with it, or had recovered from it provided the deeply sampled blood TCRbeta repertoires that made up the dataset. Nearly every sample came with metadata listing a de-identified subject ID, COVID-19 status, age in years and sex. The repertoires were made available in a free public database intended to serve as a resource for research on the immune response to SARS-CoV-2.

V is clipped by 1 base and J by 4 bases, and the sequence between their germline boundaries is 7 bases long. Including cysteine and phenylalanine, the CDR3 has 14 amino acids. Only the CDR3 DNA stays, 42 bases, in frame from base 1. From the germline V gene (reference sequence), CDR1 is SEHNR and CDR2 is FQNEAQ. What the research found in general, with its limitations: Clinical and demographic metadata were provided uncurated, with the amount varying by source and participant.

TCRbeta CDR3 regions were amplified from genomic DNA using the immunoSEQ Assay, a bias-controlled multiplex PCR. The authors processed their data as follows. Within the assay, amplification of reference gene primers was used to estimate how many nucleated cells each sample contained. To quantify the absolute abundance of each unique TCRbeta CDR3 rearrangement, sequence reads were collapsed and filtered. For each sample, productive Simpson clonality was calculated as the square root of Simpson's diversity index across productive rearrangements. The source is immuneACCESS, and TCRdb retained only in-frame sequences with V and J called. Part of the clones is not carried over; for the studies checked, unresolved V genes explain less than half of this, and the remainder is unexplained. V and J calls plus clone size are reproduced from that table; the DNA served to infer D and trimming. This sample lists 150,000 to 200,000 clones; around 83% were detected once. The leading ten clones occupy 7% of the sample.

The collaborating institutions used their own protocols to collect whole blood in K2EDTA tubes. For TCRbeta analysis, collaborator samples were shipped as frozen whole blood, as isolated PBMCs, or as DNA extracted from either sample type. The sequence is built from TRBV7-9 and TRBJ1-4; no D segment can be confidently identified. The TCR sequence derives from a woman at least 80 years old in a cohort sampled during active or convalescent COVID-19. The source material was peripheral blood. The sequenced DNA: TGTGCCAGCAGCTTAGACAGTAATAATGAAAAACTGTTTTTT. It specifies CASSLDSNNEKLFF.